A selection of T cell receptor beta chains follows, all from one sample in a study of T cell responses to AZD1222 COVID-19 vaccine. Using immunoSEQ multiplex PCR, the repertoire was profiled, and TCRdb retains in-frame clones only, with some absent. The table lists around 150,000 clones, over 75% of them singletons. Source: peripheral blood, taken 28 days after the second AZD1222 dose. All receptors come from an adult who received the AZD1222 COVID-19 vaccine. Both conserved end residues are trimmed from each CDR3. Not every row has a clone size; where given, it reads once, few, many or a size class.

v_call	j_call	clone_size	cdr3_aa
TRBV7-5	TRBJ2-5	NA	VRSLYRVKETQY
TRBV29-1	TRBJ2-7	NA	SVLRDGSYEQY
TRBV6-5	TRBJ1-5	NA	ASSHRGVGNQPQH
TRBV5-1	TRBJ1-5	NA	ASSLAGAGNQPQH
TRBV5-4	TRBJ2-1	NA	ASSLPGLATQGGQF
TRBV29-1	TRBJ2-3	NA	SVEDPREGPDTQY
TRBV30	TRBJ2-2	NA	AWSAGPNTGELF
TRBV30	TRBJ2-2	NA	ACTRQENTGELF
TRBV27	TRBJ1-2	NA	ASSSSDLGGYT
TRBV12-3/TRBV12-4	TRBJ1-2	once	ASTAASGYT
TRBV5-5	TRBJ1-1	NA	ASSFGANFEAF
TRBV7-8	TRBJ2-1	NA	ASSLGTSGRRNEQF
TRBV19	TRBJ2-7	NA	ASTIGGGNEQY
TRBV5-1	TRBJ1-4	few	ASSLEGRGDEKLF
TRBV7-9	TRBJ1-1	NA	ASSLGAVGNTEAF
TRBV5-5	TRBJ1-5	NA	ASSLDSNQPQH
TRBV2	TRBJ2-3	NA	ASSDVGLADTQY
TRBV6-5	TRBJ1-3	many	ASSSANTIY
TRBV7-8	TRBJ2-3	NA	ASTLAGAADTQY
TRBV2	TRBJ1-2	NA	ASSEGPTVNYGYT
TRBV7-8	TRBJ2-7	once	ASSSRDFNSYEQY
TRBV7-9	TRBJ1-1	NA	ASSSPGQRGYTEAF
TRBV6-5	TRBJ2-5	NA	ASSHGLARETQY
TRBV6-1	TRBJ1-5	NA	ASSEALTGGAQPQH
TRBV19	TRBJ2-3	NA	ASRDKGSLDPAESPSTDTQY
TRBV6-5	TRBJ2-1	NA	ASSYSRGELYNEQF
TRBV3-1/TRBV3-2	TRBJ1-4	NA	ASSLPTGTNEKLF
TRBV7-9	TRBJ1-1	NA	ASSPPLGSTEAF
TRBV3-1/TRBV3-2	TRBJ1-1	NA	ASSQLGTEAF
TRBV6-5	TRBJ2-2	NA	ASSYDPNLNTGELF
TRBV4-1	TRBJ1-4	once	ASSQGTATNEKLF
TRBV3-1/TRBV3-2	TRBJ1-3	NA	ASSIGPGDRNTIY
TRBV6-5	TRBJ1-4	NA	ASSYSLDPLEWKLF
TRBV7-9	TRBJ1-1	once	ASSLEGAFSEAF
TRBV12-3/TRBV12-4	TRBJ2-5	NA	ASSLASLETQY
TRBV28	TRBJ1-1	once	ASSFRQGGGTEAF
TRBV2	TRBJ1-1	NA	ASSGGALNTEAF
TRBV19	TRBJ2-7	NA	ASSIADFDYEQY
TRBV7-2	TRBJ2-3	NA	ASSPFLGEGTDTQY
TRBV11-2	TRBJ2-3	NA	ASSLESLEREGKRGTQY
TRBV9	TRBJ2-3	NA	ASSVDSGPEGDTQY
TRBV5-8	TRBJ2-3	once	ASSYRTSSTDTQY
TRBV5-4	TRBJ2-7	NA	ASTPSGSASGSREQY
TRBV9	TRBJ1-2	once	ASSSGPGGNYGYT
TRBV5-4	TRBJ1-1	NA	ASSLASAGPNTEAF
TRBV6-5	TRBJ1-2	NA	ASRIQGADGYT
TRBV5-8	TRBJ1-3	NA	ASSLLRRAKDTSGNTIY
TRBV12-2	TRBJ2-7	NA	ASRLGGNEQY
TRBV12-3/TRBV12-4	TRBJ1-1	NA	ASSLVGGAEAF
TRBV5-1	TRBJ2-5	NA	ASSHPRDRGQETQY